This entry features one TCR beta chain sequence. These data belong to a study of blood T cell repertoires in COVID-19. Whole-study context: The study drew acute and convalescent COVID-19 samples from the United States, Italy and Spain. From T cells, B-cell-depleted T cells, or PBMCs came the material, which was cDNA or gDNA.

Per the original data handling: Amplification from reference gene primers served as the basis for estimated nucleated cell counts. Libraries were prepared by immunoSEQ multiplex PCR; TCRdb keeps only in-frame clonotypes and omits some of them. D and trimming come from the DNA, and the V and J calls and clone size come from that table. The data show about 150,000 clones, 75% to 90% seen once. Trimming left V 5 bases short and J 5 bases short, with 18 bases between. Germline loops: CDR1 SGHAT, CDR2 FQDESV (reference sequence). The CDR3 extends over 15 amino acids. The chain is built from TRBV11-1 and TRBJ1-2; TRBD1 is a possible D gene (6 bases). Sequencing was performed on peripheral blood. The sequence came from a woman aged 55-69 years with active or convalescent COVID-19. The CDR3 here is CASSIQGPNPYGYTF. The CDR3 bases are TGTGCCAGCAGCATACAGGGACCCAACCCTTATGGCTACACCTTC.